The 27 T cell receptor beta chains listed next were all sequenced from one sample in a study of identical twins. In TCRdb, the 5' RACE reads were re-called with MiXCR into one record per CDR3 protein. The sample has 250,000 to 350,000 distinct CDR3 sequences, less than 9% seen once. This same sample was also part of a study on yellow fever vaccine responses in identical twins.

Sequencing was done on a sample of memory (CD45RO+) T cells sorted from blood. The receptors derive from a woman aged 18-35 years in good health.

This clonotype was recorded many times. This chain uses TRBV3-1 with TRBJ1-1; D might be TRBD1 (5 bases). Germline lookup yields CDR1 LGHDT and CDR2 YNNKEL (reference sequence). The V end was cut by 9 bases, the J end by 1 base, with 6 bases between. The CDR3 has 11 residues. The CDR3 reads CASQGNTEAFF. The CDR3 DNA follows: TGTGCCAGTCAGGGGAACACTGAAGCTTTCTTT.

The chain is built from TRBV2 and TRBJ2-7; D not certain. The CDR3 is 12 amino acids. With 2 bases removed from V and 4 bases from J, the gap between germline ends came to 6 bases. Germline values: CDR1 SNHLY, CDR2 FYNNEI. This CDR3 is CASSEKGYEQYF. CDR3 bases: TGTGCCAGCAGTGAAAAGGGTTACGAGCAGTACTTC.

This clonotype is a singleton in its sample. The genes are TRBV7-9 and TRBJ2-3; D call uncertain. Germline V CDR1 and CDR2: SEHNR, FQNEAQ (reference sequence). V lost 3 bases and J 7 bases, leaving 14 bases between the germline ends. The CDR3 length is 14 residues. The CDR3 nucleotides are TGTGCCAGCAGCTTTGGTTCTAGAACGTATACGCAGTATTTT. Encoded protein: CASSFGSRTYTQYF.

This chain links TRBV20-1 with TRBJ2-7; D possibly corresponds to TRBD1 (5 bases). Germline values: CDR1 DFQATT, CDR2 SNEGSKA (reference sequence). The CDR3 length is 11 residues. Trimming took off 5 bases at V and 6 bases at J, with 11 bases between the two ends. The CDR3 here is CSAQTGSEQYV. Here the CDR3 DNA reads TGCAGTGCTCAAACAGGTTCCGAGCAGTACGTC.

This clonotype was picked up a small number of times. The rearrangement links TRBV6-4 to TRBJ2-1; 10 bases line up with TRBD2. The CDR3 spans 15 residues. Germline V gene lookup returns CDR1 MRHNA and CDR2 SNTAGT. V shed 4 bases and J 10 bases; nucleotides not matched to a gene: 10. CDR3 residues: CASSALAGDLGEQFF. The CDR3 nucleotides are TGTGCCAGCAGTGCCCTAGCGGGAGACTTAGGGGAGCAGTTCTTC.

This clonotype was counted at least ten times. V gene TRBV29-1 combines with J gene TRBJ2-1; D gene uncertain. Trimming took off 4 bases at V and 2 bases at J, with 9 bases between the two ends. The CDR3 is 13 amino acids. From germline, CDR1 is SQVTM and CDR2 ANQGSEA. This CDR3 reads CSVGARPYNEQFF. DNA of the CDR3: TGCAGCGTTGGAGCCCGACCCTACAATGAGCAGTTCTTC.

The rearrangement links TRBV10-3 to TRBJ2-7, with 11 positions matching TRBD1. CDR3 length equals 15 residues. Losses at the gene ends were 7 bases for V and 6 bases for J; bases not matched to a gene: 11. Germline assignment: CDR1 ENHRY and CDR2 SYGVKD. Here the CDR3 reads CAITPFRDRGSEQYF. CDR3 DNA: TGTGCCATCACCCCGTTCCGGGACAGGGGGAGCGAGCAGTACTTC.

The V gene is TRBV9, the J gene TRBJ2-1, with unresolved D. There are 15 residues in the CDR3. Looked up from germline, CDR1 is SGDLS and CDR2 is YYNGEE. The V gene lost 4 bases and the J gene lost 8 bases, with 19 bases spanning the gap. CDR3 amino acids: CASSPGALLEHEQFF. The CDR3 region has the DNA TGTGCCAGCAGCCCCGGCGCCCTCCTGGAACATGAGCAGTTCTTC.

Here the CDR3 DNA reads TGTGCCAGCAGCCACTCCGCCGGGACAGGGGGCTACGGGGAGCTGTTTTTT. Translating gives CASSHSAGTGGYGELFF. The V gene is TRBV28, the J gene TRBJ2-2, with 12 positions matching TRBD1. This CDR3 is built from 17 residues. V lost 6 bases and J lost 7; bases outside the gene matches: 12. CDR1 MDHEN and CDR2 SYDVKM come from the germline V gene.

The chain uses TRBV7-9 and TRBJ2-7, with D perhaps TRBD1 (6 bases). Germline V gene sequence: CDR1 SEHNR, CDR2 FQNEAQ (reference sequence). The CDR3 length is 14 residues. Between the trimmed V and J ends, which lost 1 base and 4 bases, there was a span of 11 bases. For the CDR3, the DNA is TGTGCCAGCAGCTTAGGGTCGGGGACATACGAGCAGTACTTC. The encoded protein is CASSLGSGTYEQYF.

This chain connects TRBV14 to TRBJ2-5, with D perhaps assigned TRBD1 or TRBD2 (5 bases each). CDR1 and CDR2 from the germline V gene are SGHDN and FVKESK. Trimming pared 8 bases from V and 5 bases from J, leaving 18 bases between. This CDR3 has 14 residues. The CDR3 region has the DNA TGTGCCAGCCGGCTCACTAGTTCAGGGGAGACCCAGTACTTC. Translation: CASRLTSSGETQYF.

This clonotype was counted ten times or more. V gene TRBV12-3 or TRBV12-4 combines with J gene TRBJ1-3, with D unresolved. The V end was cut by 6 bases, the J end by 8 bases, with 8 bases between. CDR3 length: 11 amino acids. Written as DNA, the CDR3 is TGTGCCAGCAGATCAATTGACACCATATATTTT. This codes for CASRSIDTIYF.

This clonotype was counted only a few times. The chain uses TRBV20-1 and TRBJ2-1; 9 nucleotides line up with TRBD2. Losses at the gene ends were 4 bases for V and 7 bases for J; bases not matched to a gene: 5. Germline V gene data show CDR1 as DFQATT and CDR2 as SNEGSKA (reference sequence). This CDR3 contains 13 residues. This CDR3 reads CSATSGDRNEQFF. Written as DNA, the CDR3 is TGCAGTGCTACTAGCGGGGATAGGAATGAGCAGTTCTTC.

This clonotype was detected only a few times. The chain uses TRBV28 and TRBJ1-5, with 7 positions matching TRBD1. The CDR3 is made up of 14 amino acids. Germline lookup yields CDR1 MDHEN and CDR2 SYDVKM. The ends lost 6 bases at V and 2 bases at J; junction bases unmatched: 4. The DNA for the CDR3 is TGTGCCAGCAGATTCACAGGGGGCAATCAGCCCCAGCATTTT. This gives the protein CASRFTGGNQPQHF.

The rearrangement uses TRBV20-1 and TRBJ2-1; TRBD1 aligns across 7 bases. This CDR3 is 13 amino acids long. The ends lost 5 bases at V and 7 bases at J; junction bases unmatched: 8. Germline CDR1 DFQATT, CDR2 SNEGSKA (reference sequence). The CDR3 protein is CSAGAQGQNEQFF. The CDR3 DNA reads TGCAGTGCTGGGGCACAGGGGCAAAATGAGCAGTTCTTC.

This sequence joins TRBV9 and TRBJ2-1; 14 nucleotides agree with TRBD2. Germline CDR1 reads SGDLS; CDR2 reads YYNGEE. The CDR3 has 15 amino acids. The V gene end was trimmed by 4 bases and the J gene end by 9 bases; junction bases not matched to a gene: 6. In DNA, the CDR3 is TGTGCCAGCAGCCGAGGGACTAGCGGGAGAGGTGAGCAGTTCTTC. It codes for CASSRGTSGRGEQFF.

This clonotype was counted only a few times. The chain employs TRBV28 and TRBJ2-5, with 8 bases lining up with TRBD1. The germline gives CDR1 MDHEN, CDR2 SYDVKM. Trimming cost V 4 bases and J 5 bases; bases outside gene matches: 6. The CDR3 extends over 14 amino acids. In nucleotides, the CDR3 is TGTGCCAGCAGTTATCAGGGGGCCCGCGAGACCCAGTACTTC. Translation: CASSYQGARETQYF.

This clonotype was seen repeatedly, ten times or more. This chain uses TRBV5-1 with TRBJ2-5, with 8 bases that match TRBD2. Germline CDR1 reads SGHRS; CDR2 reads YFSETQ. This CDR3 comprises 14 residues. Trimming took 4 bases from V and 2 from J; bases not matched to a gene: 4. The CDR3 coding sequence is TGCGCCAGCAGCGGAATAGCGGGACAAGAGACCCAGTACTTC. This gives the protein CASSGIAGQETQYF.

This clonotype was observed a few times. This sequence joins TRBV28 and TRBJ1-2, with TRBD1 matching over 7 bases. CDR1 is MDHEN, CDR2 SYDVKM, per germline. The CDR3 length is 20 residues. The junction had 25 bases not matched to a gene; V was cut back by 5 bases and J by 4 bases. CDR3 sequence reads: CASSVSRQGFDRAHSYGYTF. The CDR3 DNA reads TGTGCCAGCAGTGTAAGTCGACAGGGTTTTGATCGCGCACATAGCTATGGCTACACCTTC.

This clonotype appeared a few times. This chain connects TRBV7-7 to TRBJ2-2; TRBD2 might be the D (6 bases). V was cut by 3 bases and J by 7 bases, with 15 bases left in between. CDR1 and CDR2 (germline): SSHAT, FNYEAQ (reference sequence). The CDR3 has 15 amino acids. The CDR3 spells CASSFDTGVGGELFF. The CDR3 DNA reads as TGTGCCAGCAGCTTCGATACGGGGGTCGGCGGGGAGCTGTTTTTT.

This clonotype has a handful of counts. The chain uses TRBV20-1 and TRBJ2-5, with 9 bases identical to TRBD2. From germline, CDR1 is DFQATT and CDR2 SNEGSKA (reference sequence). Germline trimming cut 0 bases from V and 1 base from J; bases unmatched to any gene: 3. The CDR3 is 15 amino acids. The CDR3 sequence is CSARDGLASQETQYF. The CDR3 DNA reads TGCAGTGCTAGAGATGGACTAGCGAGCCAAGAGACCCAGTACTTC.

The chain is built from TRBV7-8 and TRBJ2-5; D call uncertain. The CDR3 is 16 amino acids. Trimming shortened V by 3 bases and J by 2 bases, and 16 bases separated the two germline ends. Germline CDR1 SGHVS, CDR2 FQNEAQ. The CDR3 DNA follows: TGTGCCAGCAGCTTTGCCCAAGGGCGAGTGCAAGAGACCCAGTACTTC. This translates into CASSFAQGRVQETQYF.

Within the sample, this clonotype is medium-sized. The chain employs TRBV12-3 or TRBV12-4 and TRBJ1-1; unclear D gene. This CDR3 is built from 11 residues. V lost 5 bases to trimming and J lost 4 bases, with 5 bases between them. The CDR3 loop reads CASSPGTEAFF. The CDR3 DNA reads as TGTGCCAGCAGTCCAGGCACTGAAGCTTTCTTT.

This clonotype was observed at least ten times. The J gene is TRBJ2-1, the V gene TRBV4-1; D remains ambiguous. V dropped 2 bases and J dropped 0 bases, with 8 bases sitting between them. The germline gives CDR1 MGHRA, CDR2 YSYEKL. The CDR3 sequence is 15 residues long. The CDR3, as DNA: TGCGCCAGCAGCCAACTAGGCAGCTCCTACAATGAGCAGTTCTTC. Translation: CASSQLGSSYNEQFF.

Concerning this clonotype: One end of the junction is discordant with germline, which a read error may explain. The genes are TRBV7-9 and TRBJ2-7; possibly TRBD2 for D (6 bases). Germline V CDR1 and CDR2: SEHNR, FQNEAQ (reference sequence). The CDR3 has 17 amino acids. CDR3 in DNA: TGTGCCATCAGCCCTGGCGGGAACCGAGCTCGGTCCTACGAGCAGTACTTC. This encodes CAISPGGNRARSYEQYF.

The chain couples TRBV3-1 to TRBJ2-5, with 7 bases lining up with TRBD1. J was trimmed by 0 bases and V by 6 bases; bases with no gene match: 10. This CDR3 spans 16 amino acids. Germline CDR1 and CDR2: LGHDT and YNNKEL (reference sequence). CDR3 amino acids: CASSYTGTVYQETQYF. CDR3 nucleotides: TGTGCCAGCAGTTACACCGGGACAGTGTACCAAGAGACCCAGTACTTC.

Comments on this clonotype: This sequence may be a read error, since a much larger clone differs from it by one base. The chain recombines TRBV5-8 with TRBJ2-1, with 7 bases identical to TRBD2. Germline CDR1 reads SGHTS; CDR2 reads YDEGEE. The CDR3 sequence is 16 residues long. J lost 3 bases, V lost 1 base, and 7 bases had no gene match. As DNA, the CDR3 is TGTGCCAGCAGCTTGTCCGGGGCTAGCGGCTACAATGAGCAGTTCTTC. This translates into CASSLSGASGYNEQFF.